The 32 T cell receptor beta chains in this list originate from one sample, sequenced in a study of beta chain features in type 1 diabetes. Study results and limitations: When Type 1 diabetes patients were examined, their TCRB CDR3s proved moderately but significantly shorter in all four CD4+ subsets.

What these receptors recognize is not known. The study reverse transcribed the entire isolated RNA, so it sequenced expressed TCRB transcripts. This table comes from immunoSEQ multiplex PCR, and its TCRdb copy is limited to in-frame clones, with some not included. The top ten hold over 0.014% of the sample, which has some 350,000 clones, roughly 13% seen once. Sequencing was carried out using naive CD4+ T cells from blood. The receptors originated from a young woman with type 1 diabetes.

The chain carries TRBV2 and TRBJ2-5; D might be TRBD1 (6 bases). The CDR3 covers 14 residues. Trimming pared 5 bases from V and 2 bases from J, leaving 12 bases between. CDR1 SNHLY and CDR2 FYNNEI come from the germline V gene. CDR3 sequence reads: CASSQGTPQETQYF. CDR3 DNA sequence: TGTGCCAGCAGTCAGGGGACACCGCAAGAGACCCAGTACTTC.

This clone was observed a few times. The junction does not match germline at one end; this may be a read error. The gene calls are TRBV5-4 and TRBJ2-2; TRBD1 aligns across 8 bases. This CDR3 region has 14 residues. Per germline, CDR1 SGHNT and CDR2 YYREEE (reference sequence). DNA of the CDR3: TGCGCCAGCAGCCAAGTCAGGGGGCACGGGGAGCTGTTTTTT. Protein sequence: CASSQVRGHGELFF.

Only a few counts were recorded for this clone. V usage is TRBV9 and J usage is TRBJ2-7, with TRBD2 as a possible D gene (6 bases). The germline gives CDR1 SGDLS, CDR2 YYNGEE. This CDR3 is 14 amino acids long. The ends were cut back, 2 bases at V and 2 bases at J, with 11 bases in the middle. CDR3 residues: CASSVPGGTYEQYF. In nucleotides, the CDR3 is TGTGCCAGCAGCGTGCCCGGGGGAACCTACGAGCAGTACTTC.

This clone was counted only a few times. The V call is TRBV7-2, the J call TRBJ2-2; 7 bases fit TRBD2. J gave up 3 bases and V 1 base, and 5 bases lay outside the gene matches. CDR3 size: 16 residues. Germline lookup yields CDR1 SGHTA and CDR2 FQGNSA. The CDR3 here is CASSLVSGGYTGELFF. CDR3 DNA: TGTGCCAGCAGCTTAGTGTCGGGAGGATACACCGGGGAGCTGTTTTTT.

The rearrangement links TRBV5-1 to TRBJ2-1; D might be TRBD2 (6 bases). The germline V gene has CDR1 SGHRS and CDR2 YFSETQ. V shed 4 bases and J shed 10 bases, with 27 bases lying between them. The CDR3 spans 17 residues. The CDR3 sequence: CASSPAGRDSIGGEQFF. The CDR3 coding sequence is TGCGCCAGCAGCCCCGCGGGTCGGGACTCAATTGGTGGGGAGCAGTTCTTC. Drawing the rest from reference TRBV5-1 and TRBJ2-1, the complete variable domain is KAGVTQTPRYLIKTRGQQVTLSCSPISGHRSVSWYQQTPGQGLQFLFEYFSETQRNKGNFPGRFSGRQFSNSRSEMNVSTLELGDSALYLCASSPAGRDSIGGEQFFGPGTRLTVL.

This clone was seen a few times. The CDR3 DNA reads as TGCGCCAGCAGCCCTACTCTAGCGGGAGGGAACTACAATGAGCAGTTCTTC. Its translation: CASSPTLAGGNYNEQFF. The gene calls are TRBV5-1 and TRBJ2-1, with 12 positions matching TRBD2. The CDR3 covers 17 residues. Germline V gene lookup returns CDR1 SGHRS and CDR2 YFSETQ. With V trimmed by 4 bases and J by 3 bases, 8 bases remained unmatched.

A few counts support this clone. V and J are TRBV5-1 and TRBJ2-3, with D uncertain. Trimming took 6 bases from V and 2 from J, leaving 16 bases between them. This CDR3 has 15 amino acids. The germline V gene has CDR1 SGHRS and CDR2 YFSETQ. Here the CDR3 DNA reads TGCGCCAGCATCCAAATGGCCGGGTACACAGATACGCAGTATTTT. Its protein product is CASIQMAGYTDTQYF.

The chain employs TRBV30 and TRBJ1-2; no firm D call. V dropped 1 base and J dropped 8 bases, with 8 bases sitting between them. The germline gives CDR1 GTSNPN, CDR2 SVGIG (reference sequence). CDR3 length: 11 residues. The CDR3 sequence: CAWSDREGYTF. In DNA, the CDR3 is TGTGCCTGGAGTGATCGTGAGGGCTACACCTTC.

The V and J genes are TRBV2 and TRBJ1-2; possibly TRBD1 for D (6 bases). Trimming stripped 3 bases from V and 2 bases from J, with 10 bases between. Germline lookup yields CDR1 SNHLY and CDR2 FYNNEI. The CDR3 contains 14 residues. This chain's CDR3 is CASSDRGQNYGYTF. CDR3 nucleotides: TGTGCCAGCAGTGACAGAGGACAGAACTATGGCTACACCTTC.

This clone was seen a handful of times. V is TRBV30 and J is TRBJ2-1; 14 bases fit TRBD2. The CDR3 spans 17 residues. After removal of 1 base from V and 11 bases from J, the junction contained 13 bases not matched to a gene. Germline V CDR1 and CDR2: GTSNPN, SVGIG (reference sequence). This CDR3 reads CAWSASLTSGRAIKQFF. The CDR3 region has the DNA TGTGCCTGGAGTGCATCTTTGACTAGCGGGAGGGCAATTAAGCAGTTCTTC.

The chain joins TRBV30 to TRBJ2-7; a possible D gene is TRBD2 (5 bases). The CDR3 runs 14 residues. V was shortened by 3 bases and J by 3 bases, with 15 bases between the two germline ends. CDR1 is GTSNPN and CDR2 is SVGIG in the germline V gene (reference sequence). The CDR3 reads CAWRQSGSHYEQYF. The CDR3 region has the DNA TGTGCCTGGAGGCAAAGCGGCAGCCACTACGAGCAGTACTTC.

This clone was seen only a few times. The chain links TRBV9 to TRBJ2-7, with 9 bases aligning to TRBD1. The V gene's germline CDR1 is SGDLS and CDR2 YYNGEE. The junction had 5 bases not matched to a gene; V was cut back by 4 bases and J by 0 bases. The CDR3 runs 15 residues. The CDR3 bases are TGTGCCAGCAGCTATGGACAGGGGAGCTCCTACGAGCAGTACGTC. Translated: CASSYGQGSSYEQYV.

The chain uses TRBV29-1 and TRBJ2-1, with 10 bases that match TRBD1. Germline CDR1 reads SQVTM; CDR2 reads ANQGSEA. The CDR3 is 12 residues long. Losses at the gene ends were 7 bases for V and 10 bases for J; bases not matched to a gene: 7. CDR3 loop: CSAGTGAGEQFF. The CDR3 DNA sequence: TGCAGCGCCGGGACAGGGGCGGGGGAGCAGTTCTTC.

The table lists this clone with a few counts. This chain links TRBV2 with TRBJ2-7, with 11 nucleotides matching TRBD2. Germline values: CDR1 SNHLY, CDR2 FYNNEI. This CDR3 is built from 14 residues. With 6 bases clipped from V and 2 bases from J, the junction kept 3 bases outside the gene matches. The CDR3 protein is CASRRLAGTYEQYF. In DNA, the CDR3 is TGTGCCAGCAGGAGACTAGCGGGGACCTACGAGCAGTACTTC.

This clone was seen more than once but under ten times. V is TRBV7-2 and J is TRBJ2-3; a possible D gene is TRBD2 (6 bases). The ends were cut back, 1 base at V and 1 base at J, with 15 bases in the middle. This CDR3 contains 17 residues. CDR1 and CDR2 from the germline V gene are SGHTA and FQGNSA. CDR3 amino acids: CASSLEFRRAGTDTQYF. In nucleotides, the CDR3 is TGTGCCAGCAGCTTAGAGTTTAGGAGGGCCGGCACAGATACGCAGTATTTT.

V usage is TRBV9 and J usage is TRBJ2-1; 10 bases are shared with TRBD2. The CDR3 is 12 amino acids. V lost 4 bases, J lost 12 bases, and 4 bases stayed unmatched. Germline V lookup: CDR1 SGDLS, CDR2 YYNGEE. The CDR3 nucleotides read TGTGCCAGCAGCATAGCGGGAGGCGGGCAGTTCTTC. Its protein product is CASSIAGGGQFF.

The chain recombines TRBV11-2 with TRBJ2-3; possible D gene TRBD1, 6 bases. CDR3 length equals 15 residues. Trimming removed 3 bases at V and 3 bases at J, with 13 bases between. The germline V gene has CDR1 SGHAT and CDR2 FQNNGV. The CDR3 reads CASSLVYRATDTQYF. CDR3 DNA sequence: TGTGCCAGCAGCTTGGTTTACAGGGCGACAGATACGCAGTATTTT.

This clone was picked up a small number of times. This same CDR3 is encoded by further DNA sequences in the sample. The rearrangement uses TRBV14 and TRBJ1-1; D unclear. The CDR3 contains 13 residues. Trimming cost V 4 bases and J 1 base, with 7 bases left between them. Germline CDR1 is SGHDN and CDR2 is FVKESK. The DNA of the CDR3 is TGTGCCAGCAGCCTGCAGGCGAACACTGAAGCTTTCTTT. Translation: CASSLQANTEAFF.

The V gene is TRBV18, the J gene TRBJ1-5; no definite D call. Trimming left V 9 bases short and J 6 bases short, with 12 bases between. Germline CDR1 is KGHSH and CDR2 is LQKENI. The CDR3 contains 12 residues. The CDR3 loop reads CASTRGGQPQHF. The CDR3 nucleotides read TGTGCCAGTACACGGGGTGGTCAGCCCCAGCATTTT. Filled out from reference TRBV18 and TRBJ1-5, the complete variable domain reads NAGVMQNPRHLVRRRGQEARLRCSPMKGHSHVYWYRQLPEEGLKFMVYLQKENIIDESGMPKERFSAEFPKEGPSILRIQQVVRGDSAAYFCASTRGGQPQHFGDGTRLSIL.

The V gene is TRBV11-2, the J gene TRBJ2-1; 13 bases are a match to TRBD2. The CDR3 is 16 residues long. Trimming cost V 5 bases and J 6 bases; bases outside gene matches: 7. The germline CDR1 and CDR2 sequences are SGHAT and FQNNGV. CDR3 in DNA: TGTGCCAGCAGCCGAAGGACTAGCGGGAGCGCCAATGAGCAGTTCTTC. As protein: CASSRRTSGSANEQFF.

The chain carries TRBV27 and TRBJ2-3; D unresolved. The CDR3 covers 14 residues. V was pared by 4 bases and J by 2 bases, with 10 bases between. Germline CDR1 MNHEY, CDR2 SMNVEV (reference sequence). CDR3 coding DNA: TGTGCCAGCAGTTATCGTGCGGACACAGATACGCAGTATTTT. Protein product: CASSYRADTDTQYF.

This clone occurred a few times. In DNA, the CDR3 is TGTGCCAGCAGCCACAGCGGGAGCATCGACGAGCAGTACTTC. Translation gives CASSHSGSIDEQYF. This chain joins TRBV9 and TRBJ2-7; TRBD2 agrees at 8 bases. The ends lost 4 bases at V and 5 bases at J; junction bases unmatched: 8. Germline V gene data show CDR1 as SGDLS and CDR2 as YYNGEE. CDR3 length equals 14 residues.

The chain is built from TRBV19 and TRBJ2-2; the D gene is possibly TRBD2 (5 bases). The V gene's germline CDR1 is LNHDA and CDR2 SQIVND (reference sequence). The CDR3 runs to 15 residues. The V and J ends lost 4 bases and 4 bases respectively, with 13 bases between them. In DNA form, the CDR3 reads TGTGCCAGTAGTACCGGACTGGCGAGCACCGGGGAGCTGTTTTTT. Translating gives CASSTGLASTGELFF.

The chain is built from TRBV5-1 and TRBJ1-5, with unresolved D. The CDR3 covers 15 residues. V lost 0 bases to trimming and J lost 4 bases, with 11 bases between them. Germline V gene sequence: CDR1 SGHRS, CDR2 YFSETQ. The CDR3 region is CASSLGGYENQPQHF. The DNA for the CDR3 is TGCGCCAGCAGCTTGGGAGGGTACGAAAATCAGCCCCAGCATTTT.

The J gene is TRBJ2-1, the V gene TRBV4-2; 9 bases map to TRBD2. The trim removed 2 bases at V and 4 bases at J, leaving 9 bases unmatched. This CDR3 has 17 residues. Germline lookup yields CDR1 LGHNA and CDR2 YNFKEQ. CDR3 sequence reads: CASSQWMAGGPYNEQFF. DNA of the CDR3: TGTGCCAGCAGCCAATGGATGGCGGGAGGGCCTTACAATGAGCAGTTCTTC.

V usage is TRBV7-2 and J usage is TRBJ2-6, with a tentative D call TRBD1 (5 bases). CDR3 size: 15 residues. Germline CDR1 SGHTA, CDR2 FQGNSA. V was pared by 3 bases and J by 2 bases, with 8 bases between. CDR3 protein: CASSFPGTGANVLTF. CDR3 DNA sequence: TGTGCCAGCAGCTTCCCAGGGACTGGGGCCAACGTCCTGACTTTC. Full variable domain (rest looked up from reference TRBV7-2 and TRBJ2-6): GAGVSQSPSNKVTEKGKDVELRCDPISGHTALYWYRQSLGQGLEFLIYFQGNSAPDKSGLPSDRFSAERTGGSVSTLTIQRTQQEDSAVYLCASSFPGTGANVLTFGAGSRLTVL.

This clone was detected only a few times. Other DNA sequences in this sample translate to the same CDR3. V is TRBV29-1 and J is TRBJ1-1; D remains unclear. Germline V gives CDR1 SQVTM, CDR2 ANQGSEA. The CDR3 totals 12 residues. The V end was cut by 4 bases, the J end by 2 bases, with 8 bases between. CDR3 in amino acids: CSVAPGNTEAFF. The CDR3 nucleotides read TGCAGCGTTGCCCCGGGAAACACTGAAGCTTTCTTT.

The rearrangement joins TRBV6-5 to TRBJ2-3; tentatively, D is TRBD2 (5 bases). CDR1 and CDR2 (germline): MNHEY, SVGAGI. V shed 6 bases and J shed 4 bases, with 17 bases lying between them. The CDR3 extends over 15 amino acids. In nucleotides, the CDR3 is TGTGCCAGCAGCCCCGGGGTAGCTGATTCAGATACGCAGTATTTT. It specifies CASSPGVADSDTQYF.

This chain joins TRBV30 and TRBJ2-1; TRBD2 matches 10 bases. The CDR3 loop spans 14 amino acids. The V gene end was trimmed by 4 bases and the J gene end by 6 bases; junction bases not matched to a gene: 6. CDR1 is GTSNPN and CDR2 is SVGIG in the germline V gene (reference sequence). CDR3 sequence reads: CAWTAGTSVNEQFF. The CDR3 nucleotides read TGTGCCTGGACAGCCGGGACTAGCGTCAATGAGCAGTTCTTC.

There are a few counts of this clone. This rearrangement joins TRBV19 to TRBJ2-5, with D possibly matching TRBD1 (6 bases). The length of the CDR3 is 15 residues. CDR1 and CDR2 (germline): LNHDA, SQIVND (reference sequence). The ends were cut back, 4 bases at V and 10 bases at J, with 22 bases in the middle. The CDR3 is CASSRGWTANVHQYF. Written as DNA, the CDR3 is TGTGCCAGTAGTAGGGGTTGGACAGCTAATGTCCACCAGTACTTC.

The V and J genes are TRBV4-1 and TRBJ2-7; 7 bases fit TRBD2. CDR1 MGHRA and CDR2 YSYEKL come from the germline V gene. Trimming cost V 2 bases and J 4 bases; bases outside gene matches: 8. There are 15 residues in the CDR3. The CDR3 sequence: CASSQLGGRRYEQYF. DNA for the CDR3: TGCGCCAGCAGCCAACTGGGCGGGAGAAGGTACGAGCAGTACTTC.

This clone was seen more than once but under ten times. V and J are TRBV4-2 and TRBJ1-1; no clear D. Per the germline V gene, CDR1 is LGHNA and CDR2 is YNFKEQ. Trimming pared 4 bases from V and 11 bases from J, leaving 14 bases between. The CDR3 is made up of 12 amino acids. CDR3: CASSPQTSRAFF. CDR3 nucleotide sequence: TGTGCCAGCAGCCCCCAGACAAGTCGGGCTTTCTTT.